This TCR beta chain was sequenced in a study of blood T cell repertoires in COVID-19. Study-level information: Researchers got acute and convalescent COVID-19 samples from the United States, Italy and Spain. PBMCs, B-cell-depleted T cells, or T cells were the source of the cDNA or gDNA that made up the material.

Trimming at V came to 3 bases and at J to 1 base, leaving 7 bases not matched to a gene. Germline V CDR1 and CDR2: SGDLS, YYNGEE. This CDR3 contains 15 residues. As handled by the study authors: Amplification with reference gene primers provided the estimates of nucleated cell counts. TCRdb keeps only in-frame clones here, not all; method: immunoSEQ multiplex PCR. That table gives V, J and clone size, and the DNA gave D and trimming. The sample includes fewer than 100,000 clones, 85% of them seen just once. Sequenced material: peripheral blood. The J gene is TRBJ2-7, the V gene TRBV9; 7 nucleotides match TRBD1. This clonotype was obtained from a man in his sixties with acute or convalescent COVID-19. CDR3 DNA sequence: TGTGCCAGCAGCGCCGGGATGGGACAGTCCTACGAGCAGTACTTC. Protein: CASSAGMGQSYEQYF.